The TCR beta chain under discussion was sequenced for a study of T cells expressing NK-cell markers. Study-level information: HCMV seropositivity marked most of the eight sequenced donors; one was seronegative. Study-wide results and caveats: Top CD8+ clonotypes included the dominant CD3+CD56+NKG2C+ clonotypes in six donors.

For TCR beta, cDNA was produced by 5'RACE template switching with UMIs. TCRdb reprocessed the 5' RACE reads and reports one entry per CDR3 protein, with no DNA. The table for this sample gives about 160,000 distinct CDR3 sequences. Remarks on this clonotype: Its antigen is undetermined.

The CDR3 length is 14 residues. Germline V gene sequence: CDR1 SQVTM, CDR2 ANQGSEA. The TCR was taken from a woman aged 18 to 75 in good health. Sequenced input: blood T cells: a sorted CD56 or NKG2C T cell subset, CD4+ or CD8+ T cells, or bulk PBMC T cells (not recorded which). The rearrangement links TRBV29-1 to TRBJ2-3; TCRdb designates TRBD1, a call that cannot be tested without DNA. CDR3 region: CSVGRGGRTDTQYF.